These 26 T cell receptor beta chains share one sample of origin, sequenced in a study of blood T cell repertoires in COVID-19. Only in-frame clones appear in the TCRdb table, and some are missing; sequencing was by immunoSEQ multiplex PCR. Of more than 200,000 clones in the sample, less than 90% were seen once. Sequencing input: peripheral blood. The receptors here all came from a man aged 60 to 75 with acute or convalescent COVID-19.

This clone was observed a few times. The chain couples TRBV7-9 to TRBJ1-1; TRBD1 might be the D (5 bases). The CDR3 loop spans 14 amino acids. V dropped 4 bases and J dropped 4 bases, with 13 bases sitting between them. CDR1 and CDR2 from the germline V gene are SEHNR and FQNEAQ (reference sequence). Here the CDR3 reads CASSSRQGSTEAFF. The CDR3 coding sequence is TGTGCCAGCAGCTCTAGGCAGGGTAGCACTGAAGCTTTCTTT. Variable domain in full (rest from reference TRBV7-9 and TRBJ1-1): DTGVSQNPRHKITKRGQNVTFRCDPISEHNRLYWYRQTLGQGPEFLTYFQNEAQLEKSRLLSDRFSAERPKGSFSTLEIQRTEQGDSAMYLCASSSRQGSTEAFFGQGTRLTVV.

The chain couples TRBV28 to TRBJ1-2; D ambiguous. V was cut by 6 bases and J by 4 bases, with 9 bases left in between. CDR1 is MDHEN, CDR2 SYDVKM, per germline. The length of the CDR3 is 12 residues. The CDR3 loop is CASSGEGYGYTF. The CDR3 DNA reads TGTGCCAGCAGCGGAGAGGGCTATGGCTACACCTTC.

V and J are TRBV5-1 and TRBJ1-4; 9 bases agree with TRBD1. CDR3 length: 16 residues. J gave up 7 bases and V 3 bases, and 10 bases lay outside the gene matches. The germline CDR1 and CDR2 sequences are SGHRS and YFSETQ. CDR3 in amino acids: CASSSRTGVSGEKLFF. DNA for the CDR3: TGCGCCAGCAGCTCAAGGACAGGGGTATCGGGTGAAAAACTGTTTTTT.

The chain combines TRBV28 with TRBJ2-7, with 8 bases aligning to TRBD1. The CDR3 loop spans 17 amino acids. Germline loops: CDR1 MDHEN, CDR2 SYDVKM. V gave up 10 bases and J gave up 0 bases; unmatched junction bases: 17. In nucleotides, the CDR3 is TGTGCCACTAGCCGGGACAGGACTTTTTATAGCTCCTACGAGCAGTACTTC. Protein sequence: CATSRDRTFYSSYEQYF.

This clone came up once. This chain connects TRBV27 to TRBJ2-7, with 9 bases identical to TRBD1. V was clipped by 4 bases and J by 6 bases; unmatched bases: 7. From germline, CDR1 is MNHEY and CDR2 SMNVEV (reference sequence). The length of the CDR3 is 14 residues. In nucleotides, the CDR3 is TGTGCCAGCAGTTCAGGACAGGGGAGCGGCGAGCAGTACTTC. Its protein product is CASSSGQGSGEQYF.

The chain is built from TRBV13 and TRBJ2-3; no reliable D call. Trimming removed 3 bases at V and 0 bases at J, with 4 bases between. The CDR3 length is 13 residues. Germline CDR1 is PRHDT and CDR2 is FYEKMQ (reference sequence). This CDR3 reads CASSFQSTDTQYF. The CDR3 coding sequence is TGTGCCAGCAGCTTTCAGAGCACAGATACGCAGTATTTT.

The chain has TRBV4-3 and TRBJ1-2; D gene ambiguous. The germline gives CDR1 LGHNA, CDR2 YSLEER. The length of the CDR3 is 15 residues. The V end was cut by 0 bases, the J end by 3 bases, with 11 bases between. In DNA, the CDR3 is TGCGCCAGCAGCCAAGATACAACACCAGACTATGGCTACACCTTC. Translation: CASSQDTTPDYGYTF.

The V and J genes are TRBV9 and TRBJ2-7; TRBD1 agrees at 7 bases. Germline V gene sequence: CDR1 SGDLS, CDR2 YYNGEE. Losses at the gene ends were 3 bases for V and 6 bases for J; bases not matched to a gene: 9. CDR3 length: 14 residues. The CDR3 nucleotides are TGTGCCAGCAGCGGGACAGGTTCGGGCCGCGAGCAGTACTTC. Translated: CASSGTGSGREQYF.

The chain uses TRBV29-1 and TRBJ2-1; 7 positions match TRBD2. V shed 3 bases and J 8 bases; nucleotides not matched to a gene: 10. In germline, CDR1 is SQVTM, CDR2 ANQGSEA. This CDR3 has 14 residues. In DNA form, the CDR3 reads TGCAGCGTTGATGGGCGCGGGAGTTTAGATGAGCAGTTCTTC. It specifies CSVDGRGSLDEQFF.

This chain joins TRBV19 and TRBJ1-2; a weak D match, TRBD1 (5 bases). Looked up from germline, CDR1 is LNHDA and CDR2 is SQIVND (reference sequence). The CDR3 is 15 amino acids. The V end lost 4 bases, the J end lost 4 bases, and 16 bases lay between the germline ends. The CDR3 sequence: CASSTPSKGFYGYTF. CDR3 nucleotide sequence: TGTGCCAGTAGTACCCCCAGTAAGGGGTTCTATGGCTACACCTTC.

The chain uses TRBV30 and TRBJ1-4; 9 bases map to TRBD1. The ends lost 0 bases at V and 5 bases at J; junction bases unmatched: 1. This CDR3 comprises 14 residues. Germline lookup yields CDR1 GTSNPN and CDR2 SVGIG (reference sequence). The CDR3 region has the DNA TGTGCCTGGAGTGTAGGGACAGGGAATGAAAAACTGTTTTTT. It encodes CAWSVGTGNEKLFF. The full variable domain, its missing parts supplied by reference TRBV30 and TRBJ1-4, is SQTIHQWPATLVQPVGSPLSLECTVEGTSNPNLYWYRQAAGRGLQLLFYSVGIGQISSEVPQNLSASRPQDRQFILSSKKLLLSDSGFYLCAWSVGTGNEKLFFGSGTQLSVL.

The genes are TRBV6-5 and TRBJ1-1; D may be TRBD1 (5 bases). The length of the CDR3 is 15 residues. The germline V and J ends were trimmed by 4 bases and 5 bases, with 17 bases remaining between them. Germline values: CDR1 MNHEY, CDR2 SVGAGI. The chain's CDR3 is CASSSLVGGGTEAFF. The CDR3 coding sequence is TGTGCCAGCAGTTCCCTGGTCGGGGGGGGGACTGAAGCTTTCTTT.

The rearrangement uses TRBV5-4 and TRBJ2-5, with 8 bases matching TRBD1. This CDR3 comprises 13 residues. Germline CDR1 is SGHNT and CDR2 is YYREEE (reference sequence). V was pared by 4 bases and J by 4 bases, with 3 bases of the junction left unmatched. CDR3 sequence (DNA): TGTGCCAGCAGCCCGACAGGGGCAGAGACCCAGTACTTC. Translating gives CASSPTGAETQYF.

In its sample, this clone was seen once. The rearrangement joins TRBV5-1 to TRBJ2-2; the match to TRBD2 covers 11 bases. This CDR3 contains 17 residues. V dropped 4 bases and J dropped 3; count of bases not matched to a gene: 8. CDR1 SGHRS and CDR2 YFSETQ come from the germline V gene. In DNA form, the CDR3 reads TGCGCCAGCAGCGTGACTAGCGGGGCCCAGGACACCGGGGAGCTGTTTTTT. This sequence encodes CASSVTSGAQDTGELFF. Complete variable domain (other parts from reference TRBV5-1 and TRBJ2-2): KAGVTQTPRYLIKTRGQQVTLSCSPISGHRSVSWYQQTPGQGLQFLFEYFSETQRNKGNFPGRFSGRQFSNSRSEMNVSTLELGDSALYLCASSVTSGAQDTGELFFGEGSRLTVL.

The chain uses TRBV7-9 and TRBJ1-1; maybe TRBD1 (5 bases). Germline V gives CDR1 SEHNR, CDR2 FQNEAQ (reference sequence). Trimming pared 3 bases from V and 5 bases from J, leaving 13 bases between. The CDR3 has 14 residues. The chain's CDR3 is CASSFGRVRTEAFF. CDR3 DNA: TGTGCCAGCAGCTTCGGCAGGGTAAGGACTGAAGCTTTCTTT.

V is TRBV27 and J is TRBJ2-7; TRBD1 matches 9 bases. CDR3 length equals 14 residues. Germline CDR1 MNHEY, CDR2 SMNVEV (reference sequence). Losses at the gene ends were 5 bases for V and 5 bases for J; bases not matched to a gene: 7. The CDR3 region has the DNA TGTGCCAGCAGTAGTTGGGACAGGGTCCACGAGCAGTACTTC. It yields the protein CASSSWDRVHEQYF.

The V call is TRBV30, the J call TRBJ1-5, with D perhaps TRBD1 (5 bases). The V gene's germline CDR1 is GTSNPN and CDR2 SVGIG (reference sequence). The CDR3 extends over 14 amino acids. Deletions cut 0 bases from V and 7 bases from J, with 13 bases between. The CDR3 reads CAWSVWGVGQPQHF. CDR3 sequence (DNA): TGTGCCTGGAGTGTCTGGGGGGTCGGGCAGCCCCAGCATTTT.

The chain uses TRBV6-6 and TRBJ1-1; no clear D gene. CDR3 size: 13 residues. Trimming stripped 5 bases from V and 8 bases from J, with 15 bases between. Germline values: CDR1 MNHNY, CDR2 SVGAGI (reference sequence). The CDR3 DNA sequence: TGTGCCAGCAGTCCACAACCAGATACAGAAGCTTTCTTT. Protein: CASSPQPDTEAFF.

In its sample, this clone was seen once. This chain uses TRBV2 with TRBJ2-3; 11 nucleotides match TRBD2. Germline lookup yields CDR1 SNHLY and CDR2 FYNNEI. Unmatched junction bases numbered 1, after V lost 3 bases and J lost 5 bases. The length of the CDR3 is 14 residues. The CDR3 is CASSETSGEDTQYF. The CDR3, as DNA: TGTGCCAGCAGTGAGACTAGCGGGGAAGATACGCAGTATTTT.

The chain combines TRBV5-6 with TRBJ1-4; D gene unclear. This CDR3 is 13 amino acids long. Germline values: CDR1 SGHDT, CDR2 YYEEEE. Trimming left V 0 bases short and J 7 bases short, with 7 bases between. The DNA for the CDR3 is TGTGCCAGCAGCTTGGCCGGGGTTGAAAAACTGTTTTTT. This encodes CASSLAGVEKLFF.

The chain recombines TRBV27 with TRBJ1-5; tentatively, D is TRBD1 (6 bases). This CDR3 region has 13 residues. Trimming pared 8 bases from V and 3 bases from J, leaving 11 bases between. Germline loops: CDR1 MNHEY, CDR2 SMNVEV (reference sequence). CDR3 sequence: CASAGQYNQPQHF. The CDR3 DNA reads as TGTGCCAGCGCAGGACAGTACAATCAGCCCCAGCATTTT.

V is TRBV18 and J is TRBJ1-1; D ambiguous. Germline V gives CDR1 KGHSH, CDR2 LQKENI. The CDR3 totals 16 residues. The ends were cut back, 5 bases at V and 4 bases at J, with 20 bases in the middle. In DNA, the CDR3 is TGTGCCAGCTCAGCCTCAGACTCCGGGGTATTCACTGAAGCTTTCTTT. It translates to CASSASDSGVFTEAFF.

The V and J genes are TRBV10-3 and TRBJ1-1; TRBD1 agrees at 9 bases. V lost 11 bases, J lost 0 bases, and 4 bases stayed unmatched. CDR1 and CDR2 (germline): ENHRY, SYGVKD. CDR3 length: 13 residues. CDR3 bases: TGTGCCGTCCGGGACAGGGTGAACACTGAAGCTTTCTTT. Its protein product is CAVRDRVNTEAFF.

Concerning this clone: Other DNA sequences from this sample encode an identical CDR3 as well. The genes are TRBV5-1 and TRBJ1-6, with 9 nucleotides matching TRBD1. CDR1 is SGHRS and CDR2 is YFSETQ in the germline V gene. The CDR3 is 14 residues long. V lost 4 bases, J lost 7 bases, and 3 bases stayed unmatched. CDR3 sequence: CASSGGQGNSPLHF. The CDR3 DNA follows: TGCGCCAGCAGCGGGGGACAGGGCAATTCACCCCTCCACTTT.

The gene calls are TRBV4-1 and TRBJ2-1, with 7 bases that match TRBD2. Germline lookup yields CDR1 MGHRA and CDR2 YSYEKL. The CDR3 is made up of 15 amino acids. V lost 4 bases to trimming and J lost 9 bases; unmatched junction nucleotides: 12. As DNA, the CDR3 is TGCGCCAGCAGCCCTTCCGCGGGGGAGAACATTGAGCAGTTCTTC. Translating it yields CASSPSAGENIEQFF.

This sequence joins TRBV7-9 and TRBJ1-1; TRBD1 aligns across 7 bases. This CDR3 is built from 13 residues. With V trimmed by 5 bases and J by 6 bases, 6 bases remained unmatched. CDR1 SEHNR and CDR2 FQNEAQ come from the germline V gene (reference sequence). The CDR3 region is CASSDRVLAEAFF. The CDR3 DNA reads TGTGCCAGCAGCGACAGGGTCTTGGCTGAAGCTTTCTTT. Filled out from reference TRBV7-9 and TRBJ1-1, the complete variable domain reads DTGVSQNPRHKITKRGQNVTFRCDPISEHNRLYWYRQTLGQGPEFLTYFQNEAQLEKSRLLSDRFSAERPKGSFSTLEIQRTEQGDSAMYLCASSDRVLAEAFFGQGTRLTVV.